One sample yielded the 22 T cell receptor beta chains listed below, sequenced in a study of beta chain features in type 1 diabetes. Expressed TCRB transcripts were sequenced because the isolated RNA had all been reverse transcribed beforehand. TCRdb keeps only in-frame clones here, not all; method: immunoSEQ multiplex PCR. The sample holds hundreds of thousands of clones, over 10% seen once. The sample was naive CD4+ T cells from blood. The receptors were gathered from a man between 18 and 35 years old in good health.

This clone was picked up a small number of times. The chain carries TRBV7-2 and TRBJ2-5, with D tentatively TRBD1 (5 bases). V lost 5 bases and J lost 2, with 12 bases in between. Germline CDR1 is SGHTA and CDR2 is FQGNSA. The CDR3 is made up of 14 amino acids. In nucleotides, the CDR3 is TGTGCCAGCAGCCGGGCCGACAGACAAGAGACCCAGTACTTC. Its translation is CASSRADRQETQYF.

This chain uses TRBV19 with TRBJ2-7, with TRBD2 as a possible D gene (6 bases). The CDR3 loop spans 13 amino acids. In germline, CDR1 is LNHDA, CDR2 SQIVND (reference sequence). The V end was cut by 10 bases, the J end by 1 base, with 14 bases between. The chain's CDR3 is CATRAGPSYEQYF. CDR3 coding DNA: TGTGCCACCAGGGCGGGACCTTCCTACGAGCAGTACTTC.

CDR3 region: CASSKNGGLKGTQYF. Written as DNA, the CDR3 is TGTGCCAGCAGTAAAAACGGGGGACTAAAAGGGACCCAGTACTTC. The J gene is TRBJ2-5, the V gene TRBV6-5; TRBD2 matches 7 bases. The CDR3 runs 15 residues. The germline V gene has CDR1 MNHEY and CDR2 SVGAGI. Trimming at V came to 5 bases and at J to 7 bases, leaving 13 bases not matched to a gene.

The V and J genes are TRBV4-1 and TRBJ1-2; the D is unclear. Trimming took 0 bases from V and 5 from J, leaving 10 bases between them. CDR3 size: 14 residues. Germline V gene lookup returns CDR1 MGHRA and CDR2 YSYEKL. This chain's CDR3 is CASSQEFIQYGYTF. The CDR3 DNA reads as TGCGCCAGCAGCCAAGAATTCATTCAATATGGCTACACCTTC.

This clone was observed a few times. CDR3 nucleotide sequence: TGTGCCAGCAGCTCCCTCGCCAGGAGCAAGACGGGGAATTCACCCCTCCACTTT. It encodes CASSSLARSKTGNSPLHF. The chain joins TRBV11-2 to TRBJ1-6, with D uncertain. Trimming pared 4 bases from V and 7 bases from J, leaving 23 bases between. Germline CDR1 and CDR2: SGHAT and FQNNGV. The CDR3 runs to 18 residues.

The V and J genes are TRBV7-8 and TRBJ2-7; D possibly corresponds to TRBD1 (5 bases). Germline V gene sequence: CDR1 SGHVS, CDR2 FQNEAQ. CDR3 length: 15 residues. Trimming removed 1 base from V and 2 bases from J, with 12 bases in between. CDR3 residues: CASSLDQGRAYEQYF. The CDR3 DNA reads TGTGCCAGCAGCTTAGATCAGGGCAGAGCCTACGAGCAGTACTTC.

This clone was seen a few times. This rearrangement joins TRBV11-2 to TRBJ2-7; TRBD1 matches 10 bases. The germline V gene has CDR1 SGHAT and CDR2 FQNNGV. This CDR3 has 15 amino acids. Trimming took 5 bases from V and 4 from J; bases not matched to a gene: 8. The CDR3 nucleotides read TGTGCCAGCAGCCAAAACCGGGACAGGGGATACGAGCAGTACTTC. It codes for CASSQNRDRGYEQYF. The full variable domain, completed using reference TRBV11-2 and TRBJ2-7, is EAGVAQSPRYKIIEKRQSVAFWCNPISGHATLYWYQQILGQGPKLLIQFQNNGVVDDSQLPKDRFSAERLKGVDSTLKIQPAKLEDSAVYLCASSQNRDRGYEQYFGPGTRLTVT.

The chain has TRBV25-1 and TRBJ1-1; TRBD1 is a possible D gene (5 bases). The germline V gene encodes CDR1 MGHDK and CDR2 SYGVNS. The CDR3 length is 15 residues. V lost 1 base, J lost 0 bases, and 9 bases lay in between. The DNA of the CDR3 is TGTGCCAGCAGTGAATTAAGGGGCCTGAACACTGAAGCTTTCTTT. This sequence encodes CASSELRGLNTEAFF.

This clone turned up a few times. This sequence joins TRBV11-2 and TRBJ2-3, with 7 bases identical to TRBD2. CDR1 SGHAT and CDR2 FQNNGV come from the germline V gene. V dropped 0 bases and J dropped 7; count of bases not matched to a gene: 1. The CDR3 has 13 amino acids. The CDR3 coding sequence is TGTGCCAGCAGCTTAGACGGGGGGAATACGCAGTATTTT. Residues: CASSLDGGNTQYF.

V is TRBV7-2 and J is TRBJ2-1; 9 nucleotides align to TRBD2. CDR1 is SGHTA and CDR2 is FQGNSA in the germline V gene. The CDR3 extends over 14 amino acids. V lost 9 bases, J lost 8 bases, and 11 bases stayed unmatched. The CDR3 DNA reads TGTGCCAGTCGGCGGGGGGGTGTTGGGGATGAGCAGTTCTTC. This gives the protein CASRRGGVGDEQFF.

This clone was recorded once. J is TRBJ2-7 and V is TRBV28, with TRBD2 identical over 11 bases. Germline CDR1 MDHEN, CDR2 SYDVKM. V dropped 7 bases and J dropped 0; count of bases not matched to a gene: 14. The CDR3 runs 18 residues. CDR3 nucleotide sequence: TGTGCCAGCACTCCCCCCGGACTAGCGGGTTGGAGCTCCTACGAGCAGTACTTC. As protein: CASTPPGLAGWSSYEQYF.

The table lists this clone with a few counts. CDR3 in DNA: TGCAGCGTTGAGCCGAGAATGAACACTGAAGCTTTCTTT. Amino acids: CSVEPRMNTEAFF. The J gene is TRBJ1-1, the V gene TRBV29-1; D ambiguous. Germline V gene data show CDR1 as SQVTM and CDR2 as ANQGSEA. The CDR3 has 13 amino acids. Trimming cost V 3 bases and J 0 bases, with 8 bases left between them.

Only a few counts were recorded for this clone. The chain uses TRBV10-3 and TRBJ2-2; 10 nucleotides agree with TRBD1. Germline CDR1 and CDR2: ENHRY and SYGVKD. The CDR3 runs to 13 residues. V was clipped by 10 bases and J by 6 bases; unmatched bases: 5. In DNA, the CDR3 is TGTGCCACCGGGGACAGGGGCCCCGGGGAGCTGTTTTTT. Translation: CATGDRGPGELFF.

Only a few counts were recorded for this clone. CDR3 coding DNA: TGTGCCAGCAGCGGATTTCAGGGTGATACGCAGTATTTT. Translation gives CASSGFQGDTQYF. The chain employs TRBV7-2 and TRBJ2-3; D possibly corresponds to TRBD1 (5 bases). The CDR3 contains 13 residues. Trimming stripped 5 bases from V and 6 bases from J, with 12 bases between. From germline, CDR1 is SGHTA and CDR2 FQGNSA.

The rearrangement links TRBV7-3 to TRBJ2-3; 7 bases fit TRBD1. There are 13 residues in the CDR3. Germline CDR1 reads SGHTA; CDR2 reads FQGTGA. The V segment lost 6 bases and the J segment 6 bases; nucleotides outside the gene matches: 6. The chain's CDR3 is CASRSGGSDTQYF. The CDR3 DNA follows: TGTGCCAGCAGATCAGGGGGATCGGATACGCAGTATTTT. The full variable domain, completed using reference TRBV7-3 and TRBJ2-3, is GAGVSQTPSNKVTEKGKYVELRCDPISGHTALYWYRQSLGQGPEFLIYFQGTGAADDSGLPNDRFFAVRPEGSVSTLKIQRTERGDSAVYLCASRSGGSDTQYFGPGTRLTVL.

This clone appeared a few times. The chain joins TRBV4-2 to TRBJ2-7; 11 bases align to TRBD2. Trimming at V came to 4 bases and at J to 2 bases, leaving 7 bases not matched to a gene. The germline CDR1 and CDR2 sequences are LGHNA and YNFKEQ. The CDR3 is made up of 16 amino acids. The CDR3 bases are TGTGCCAGCAGCCCGACCGTAGCGGGAGGGCCCTACGAGCAGTACTTC. Its protein is CASSPTVAGGPYEQYF.

The table lists this clone with a count of one. The gene calls are TRBV9 and TRBJ2-7, with D maybe TRBD2 (5 bases). Germline CDR1 is SGDLS and CDR2 is YYNGEE. V was pared by 3 bases and J by 7 bases, with 17 bases between. This CDR3 has 14 residues. The CDR3 DNA follows: TGTGCCAGCAGCGGCAATTTGCCCTCGGGGGAGCAGTACTTC. This codes for CASSGNLPSGEQYF.

This clone was detected a few times. This rearrangement joins TRBV5-4 to TRBJ2-3, with 10 bases matching TRBD1. The germline gives CDR1 SGHNT, CDR2 YYREEE (reference sequence). Trimming at V came to 4 bases and at J to 3 bases, leaving 5 bases not matched to a gene. The CDR3 is made up of 15 amino acids. In DNA form, the CDR3 reads TGTGCCAGCAGCCTGTCGGGACAGGGGACAGATACGCAGTATTTT. It specifies CASSLSGQGTDTQYF.

The gene calls are TRBV29-1 and TRBJ1-1; D is possibly TRBD1 (6 bases). Germline V lookup: CDR1 SQVTM, CDR2 ANQGSEA. The CDR3 sequence is 14 residues long. The V end was cut by 7 bases, the J end by 4 bases, with 19 bases between. As DNA, the CDR3 is TGCAGCGCCACATCTGGGGGCTGGGGCACTGAAGCTTTCTTT. This encodes CSATSGGWGTEAFF.

This sequence joins TRBV30 and TRBJ2-2; possibly TRBD1 for D (6 bases). The V gene's germline CDR1 is GTSNPN and CDR2 SVGIG (reference sequence). CDR3 length: 13 amino acids. The V end lost 4 bases, the J end lost 3 bases, and 9 bases lay between the germline ends. The CDR3 DNA reads TGTGCCTGGAACGGACAGTACACCGGGGAGCTGTTTTTT. It translates to CAWNGQYTGELFF.

Details on this clone: The sample holds other DNA sequences that translate to the same CDR3. The chain has TRBV4-3 and TRBJ2-3; weak D call: TRBD2 (5 bases). V gave up 1 base and J gave up 4 bases, with 12 bases separating them. CDR3 length: 15 residues. Germline CDR1 is LGHNA and CDR2 is YSLEER. CDR3 nucleotide sequence: TGCGCCAGCAGCCAAGGGATCGCTAGCCCAGATACGCAGTATTTT. The encoded protein is CASSQGIASPDTQYF.

The sample holds a few counts of this clone. This sequence joins TRBV4-3 and TRBJ2-2; TRBD1 agrees at 12 bases. Germline CDR1 reads LGHNA; CDR2 reads YSLEER. The J segment lost 3 bases and the V segment lost 0 bases, leaving 5 bases of the junction unmatched. The length of the CDR3 is 18 residues. CDR3 sequence reads: CASSQDPGQGAYTGELFF. CDR3 sequence (DNA): TGCGCCAGCAGCCAAGACCCGGGACAGGGGGCTTACACCGGGGAGCTGTTTTTT.